This is a list of T cell receptor beta chains from one sample in a study of T cell responses to AZD1222 COVID-19 vaccine. Method: immunoSEQ multiplex PCR; TCRdb's copy keeps in-frame clones and lacks some. The sample gives about 120,000 clones, 84% of which show up once; roughly 9.9% is in the top ten. The material was peripheral blood, obtained on day 0 of AZD1222 vaccination. These TCRs come from an adult in good health. CDR3s include the opening cysteine and the closing phenylalanine or tryptophan. The order of the fields is CDR3 protein, CDR3 DNA, J gene, clone size, D gene, V gene. The D gene is left open where the match is weak. Size is stated for part of the rows, as once, few or many counts, or as a class when the clone is expanded.

CASSRRGYTF	TGTGCCAGCAGTCGGAGGGGCTACACCTTC	TRBJ1-2	-	-	TRBV6-2/TRBV6-3
CSVEDPIGGYTF	TGCAGCGTTGAAGATCCAATCGGGGGCTACACCTTC	TRBJ1-2	-	-	TRBV29-1
CASSPLHRDPRVYTF	TGTGCCAGCTCTCCACTTCACAGGGACCCTAGGGTATACACCTTC	TRBJ1-2	once	-	TRBV19
CASSPSLMNQPQHF	TGTGCCAGCTCACCTTCCCTTATGAATCAGCCCCAGCATTTT	TRBJ1-5	-	-	TRBV18
CASSSPEMAEAFF	TGTGCCAGCAGCAGCCCTGAGATGGCTGAAGCTTTCTTT	TRBJ1-1	-	-	TRBV13
CASSSEGRIYGYTF	TGCGCCAGCAGCTCAGAGGGACGGATCTATGGCTACACCTTC	TRBJ1-2	-	-	TRBV5-1
CASSLEVGNTEAFF	TGCGCCAGCAGCTTGGAAGTGGGGAACACTGAAGCTTTCTTT	TRBJ1-1	-	-	TRBV5-1
CASSLAQGNYGYTF	TGTGCCAGCAGCTTAGCCCAGGGGAACTATGGCTACACCTTC	TRBJ1-2	-	-	TRBV11-2
CASSLLLGGETQYF	TGTGCCAGCAGCCTGCTCCTCGGGGGCGAGACCCAGTACTTC	TRBJ2-5	-	-	TRBV14
CSASPQGSGLTEAFF	TGCAGTGCTAGTCCCCAGGGGTCGGGTTTAACTGAAGCTTTCTTT	TRBJ1-1	-	-	TRBV20-1
CASSLFSVTTDTQYF	TGTGCCAGCAGCTTATTTTCAGTAACAACAGATACGCAGTATTTT	TRBJ2-3	once	-	TRBV7-3
CASSLGRGPPSSYNSPLHF	TGTGCCAGCAGCCTAGGGAGGGGTCCCCCGAGCTCCTATAATTCACCCCTCCACTTT	TRBJ1-6	-	-	TRBV5-4
CASSYASLYEQYF	TGTGCCAGCAGTTACGCTAGTCTCTACGAGCAGTACTTC	TRBJ2-7	-	-	TRBV6-5
CASSVRGLETQYF	TGTGCCAGCAGCGTGAGGGGGTTAGAGACCCAGTACTTC	TRBJ2-5	-	-	TRBV5-4
CASGGNPTIYF	TGTGCCAGCGGGGGGAACCCCACCATATATTTT	TRBJ1-3	-	-	TRBV28
CASSSRGRNTEAFF	TGTGCCAGCAGCTCCAGGGGACGGAACACTGAAGCTTTCTTT	TRBJ1-1	-	-	TRBV7-3
CASSTMWPGTLNRGELFF	TGTGCCAGTAGTACGATGTGGCCAGGGACCCTGAACAGGGGGGAGCTGTTTTTT	TRBJ2-2	-	-	TRBV19
CASSPGRVEQYF	TGTGCCAGCAGCCCAGGGAGGGTCGAGCAGTACTTC	TRBJ2-7	-	TRBD2	TRBV7-8
CASSYSKNGDYGYTF	TGTGCCAGCAGTTACTCGAAGAACGGAGACTATGGCTACACCTTC	TRBJ1-2	-	-	TRBV6-5
CATSGSDKGIYEQYF	TGTGCCACCAGTGGGTCGGACAAGGGCATCTACGAGCAGTACTTC	TRBJ2-7	-	-	TRBV24-1
CASSLPQLAGVGEQYF	TGTGCCAGCAGCTTACCCCAATTAGCGGGAGTGGGAGAGCAGTACTTC	TRBJ2-7	-	TRBD2	TRBV7-6
CASSSAPPGGYEQYF	TGTGCCAGCAGTTCCGCCCCTCCGGGGGGCTACGAGCAGTACTTC	TRBJ2-7	-	TRBD2	TRBV28
CASSLSGLAGDEQYF	TGTGCCAGCAGTTTGTCGGGACTAGCGGGAGACGAGCAGTACTTC	TRBJ2-7	few	TRBD2	TRBV27
CASSLMMWRDQPQHF	TGTGCCAGCAGCTTGATGATGTGGCGGGATCAGCCCCAGCATTTT	TRBJ1-5	-	-	TRBV7-8
CASSQDQVQGFHQPQHF	TGCGCCAGCAGCCAAGACCAGGTCCAAGGGTTTCATCAGCCCCAGCATTTT	TRBJ1-5	-	-	TRBV4-1
CSAASGSLYEQYF	TGCAGCGCTGCTAGCGGGAGTCTCTACGAGCAGTACTTC	TRBJ2-7	-	TRBD2	TRBV29-1
CASSDGAVTGNQPQHF	TGTGCCAGTAGTGACGGGGCGGTCACGGGCAATCAGCCCCAGCATTTT	TRBJ1-5	-	-	TRBV19
CAPTRDRGDNEQFF	TGTGCCCCCACCCGGGACAGGGGGGACAATGAGCAGTTCTTC	TRBJ2-1	-	TRBD1	TRBV28
CAWGWGSEGNTEAFF	TGTGCCTGGGGATGGGGAAGTGAGGGAAACACTGAAGCTTTCTTT	TRBJ1-1	-	-	TRBV30
CASSPRQFSGNTIYF	TGTGCCAGCAGCCCCCGACAGTTCTCTGGAAACACCATATATTTT	TRBJ1-3	-	-	TRBV7-9
CASSEVRGSEKLFF	TGTGCCAGCAGTGAGGTTAGGGGTAGTGAAAAACTGTTTTTT	TRBJ1-4	-	-	TRBV6-1
CATAGTGNYGYTF	TGTGCCACCGCCGGGACAGGCAACTATGGCTACACCTTC	TRBJ1-2	few	TRBD1	TRBV10-3
CASSQAGSYNSPLHF	TGCGCCAGCAGCCAAGCCGGCAGCTATAATTCACCCCTCCACTTT	TRBJ1-6	-	-	TRBV4-1
CASGPHGTPSYEQYF	TGTGCCAGCGGGCCTCACGGGACACCCTCCTACGAGCAGTACTTC	TRBJ2-7	-	-	TRBV28
CASFPGLAGYNEQFF	TGTGCCAGTTTTCCGGGACTAGCGGGGTACAATGAGCAGTTCTTC	TRBJ2-1	-	TRBD2	TRBV6-5
CASSRLSGGVKYEQYF	TGCGCCAGCAGTAGGCTCAGCGGGGGTGTTAAATACGAGCAGTACTTC	TRBJ2-7	-	TRBD2	TRBV10-2
CASSYSLGSPGAFF	TGTGCCAGCAGTTACTCGTTGGGCAGTCCCGGGGCTTTCTTT	TRBJ1-1	-	-	TRBV6-6
CASSFQGSSYEQYF	TGTGCCAGCAGCTTCCAGGGAAGCTCCTACGAGCAGTACTTC	TRBJ2-7	-	-	TRBV11-3
CASSRQGVHEQFF	TGTGCCAGCAGCCGACAGGGGGTCCATGAGCAGTTCTTC	TRBJ2-1	-	TRBD1	TRBV7-9
CASSSRGTSHYSNQPQHF	TGTGCCAGCAGTTCCCGCGGGACATCCCACTATAGCAATCAGCCCCAGCATTTT	TRBJ1-5	-	-	TRBV28
CASSDRGGGNEQFF	TGTGCCAGCAGCGACCGCGGGGGGGGCAATGAGCAGTTCTTC	TRBJ2-1	-	TRBD2	TRBV5-4
CASSQVGRRSYEQYF	TGCGCCAGCAGCCAAGTGGGGCGGCGCTCCTACGAGCAGTACTTC	TRBJ2-7	-	-	TRBV4-1
CASSAGGGLNNEQFF	TGTGCCAGCAGCGCTGGCGGGGGGCTCAACAATGAGCAGTTCTTC	TRBJ2-1	-	TRBD2	TRBV9
CASSQDSSNQPQHF	TGTGCCAGCAGCCAAGATTCTAGCAATCAGCCCCAGCATTTT	TRBJ1-5	-	-	TRBV3-1/TRBV3-2
CASSGHLSYEQYF	TGTGCCAGCAGTGGACACCTCTCATACGAGCAGTACTTC	TRBJ2-7	once	-	TRBV25-1
CASSPRTGVGGQPQHF	TGTGCCAGCTCACCTCGGACAGGTGTAGGGGGTCAGCCCCAGCATTTT	TRBJ1-5	-	TRBD1	TRBV18
CASSWDRASNQPQHF	TGTGCCAGCAGCTGGGACAGGGCGAGCAATCAGCCCCAGCATTTT	TRBJ1-5	-	TRBD1	TRBV7-8
CASRLAPFGNQPQHF	TGTGCCAGCAGACTGGCACCCTTCGGGAATCAGCCCCAGCATTTT	TRBJ1-5	-	-	TRBV6-5
CASSGLVGGTEAFF	TGTGCCAGCAGCGGCCTTGTAGGGGGCACTGAAGCTTTCTTT	TRBJ1-1	-	-	TRBV9
CATQRGGPGNTIYF	TGTGCCACCCAACGGGGGGGCCCTGGAAACACCATATATTTT	TRBJ1-3	-	-	TRBV19
CASSQDSGTGGLF	TGTGCCAGCAGCCAAGATAGCGGGACAGGGGGCCTCTTC	TRBJ2-1	once	TRBD1	TRBV14
CAISPKESEKLFF	TGTGCCATCAGCCCAAAGGAGAGTGAAAAACTGTTTTTT	TRBJ1-4	-	-	TRBV10-3
CASSLGTGANYGYTF	TGTGCCAGCAGTTTGGGGACAGGAGCTAACTATGGCTACACCTTC	TRBJ1-2	-	TRBD1	TRBV28
CASSHGPPRLGQYF	TGTGCCAGCAGCCATGGACCTCCTAGGCTGGGGCAGTATTTT	TRBJ2-3	-	-	TRBV11-3
CASSLAGTAEAFF	TGTGCCAGCAGCTTAGCCGGGACCGCTGAAGCTTTCTTT	TRBJ1-1	-	-	TRBV7-3
CASSPAGQGVNEQFF	TGCGCCAGCAGCCCGGCGGGACAGGGGGTCAATGAGCAGTTCTTC	TRBJ2-1	-	TRBD1	TRBV5-1
CASSGTVNTEAFF	TGTGCCAGCTCGGGGACGGTGAACACTGAAGCTTTCTTT	TRBJ1-1	-	-	TRBV18